The 29 T cell receptor beta chains listed next were all sequenced from one sample in a study of follicular helper T cells after annual influenza vaccination. The table came from immunoSEQ multiplex PCR; TCRdb's copy has only in-frame clones and leaves some out. The sample consists of 400 to 550 clones, roughly 82% of them appearing once. Described time point: 2015-2016 season, 7 days after influenza vaccination. This material consisted of CXCR5+ CD38+ circulating T follicular helper cells from blood, taken 7 days after influenza vaccination. Noted subset: circulating Tfh, non-naive CD4+CXCR5+PD-1+ (ICOS+CD38+ or ICOS-CD38-). The receptors were gathered from an adult who received the influenza vaccine.

This chain joins TRBV4-3 and TRBJ1-2; a possible D gene is TRBD1 (5 bases). CDR1 and CDR2 from the germline V gene are LGHNA and YSLEER. The V end was cut by 0 bases, the J end by 0 bases, with 11 bases between. This CDR3 has 16 residues. The CDR3 coding sequence is TGCGCCAGCAGCCAAGACCCGACAGCGACTAACTATGGCTACACCTTC. Translation gives CASSQDPTATNYGYTF.

The rearrangement links TRBV6-1 to TRBJ1-5; D gene unclear. The CDR3 consists of 13 residues. CDR1 is MNHNS and CDR2 is SASEGT in the germline V gene. Deletions cut 2 bases from V and 3 bases from J, with 5 bases between. This CDR3 is CASSEQFNQPQHF. CDR3 DNA: TGTGCCAGCAGTGAACAGTTCAATCAGCCCCAGCATTTT.

V and J are TRBV4-3 and TRBJ2-1, with 11 bases that match TRBD1. Unmatched junction bases numbered 4, after V lost 1 base and J lost 8 bases. Germline V gene sequence: CDR1 LGHNA, CDR2 YSLEER. The CDR3 totals 15 residues. CDR3 in amino acids: CASSQVGTGGDEQFF. The DNA of the CDR3 is TGCGCCAGCAGCCAAGTTGGGACAGGGGGTGATGAGCAGTTCTTC.

This chain uses TRBV19 with TRBJ2-2, with D perhaps assigned TRBD1 or TRBD2 (5 bases each). The CDR3 is made up of 14 amino acids. The germline V gene has CDR1 LNHDA and CDR2 SQIVND (reference sequence). The germline V and J ends were trimmed by 3 bases and 5 bases, with 10 bases remaining between them. CDR3 region: CASSIGGPTGELFF. In DNA form, the CDR3 reads TGTGCCAGTAGTATTGGGGGACCTACCGGGGAGCTGTTTTTT.

This chain's CDR3 is CASSSFANEQYF. In DNA, the CDR3 is TGTGCCAGTAGCTCCTTCGCTAACGAGCAGTACTTC. V is TRBV19 and J is TRBJ2-7; no clear D. Between the trimmed V and J ends, which lost 6 bases and 5 bases, there was a span of 11 bases. The CDR3 extends over 12 amino acids. Germline lookup yields CDR1 LNHDA and CDR2 SQIVND (reference sequence).

This chain links TRBV10-3 with TRBJ2-6; no firm D call. With 3 bases removed from V and 0 bases from J, the gap between germline ends came to 6 bases. Germline assignment: CDR1 ENHRY and CDR2 SYGVKD. The CDR3 length is 15 residues. This CDR3 is CAISDQNSGANVLTF. The CDR3 DNA is TGTGCCATCAGTGACCAGAACTCTGGGGCCAACGTCCTGACTTTC.

The chain joins TRBV28 to TRBJ2-3; no definite D call. The germline V gene has CDR1 MDHEN and CDR2 SYDVKM. The ends were cut back, 0 bases at V and 4 bases at J, with 5 bases in the middle. The CDR3 has 13 amino acids. The CDR3 spells CASSLWQADTQYF. The DNA of the CDR3 is TGTGCCAGCAGTTTATGGCAGGCAGATACGCAGTATTTT.

Only one count was recorded for this clone. This sequence joins TRBV18 and TRBJ2-1; 12 nucleotides align to TRBD2. V was pared by 6 bases and J by 9 bases, with 15 bases of the junction left unmatched. Germline CDR1 and CDR2: KGHSH and LQKENI. The length of the CDR3 is 17 residues. This CDR3 is CASSPQPSSGRAIEQFF. CDR3 sequence (DNA): TGTGCCAGCTCGCCCCAGCCTTCTAGCGGGAGGGCCATTGAGCAGTTCTTC.

The chain carries TRBV19 and TRBJ2-3; D is unclear. V shed 4 bases and J shed 4 bases, with 9 bases lying between them. The CDR3 totals 13 residues. Germline CDR1 LNHDA, CDR2 SQIVND (reference sequence). The CDR3 nucleotides are TGTGCCAGTAGTACACCCGTGTCAGATACGCAGTATTTT. Residues: CASSTPVSDTQYF. The whole variable domain, filled in from reference TRBV19 and TRBJ2-3, reads DGGITQSPKYLFRKEGQNVTLSCEQNLNHDAMYWYRQDPGQGLRLIYYSQIVNDFQKGDIAEGYSVSREKKESFPLTVTSAQKNPTAFYLCASSTPVSDTQYFGPGTRLTVL.

The chain has TRBV25-1 and TRBJ1-1; TRBD1 is a possible D gene (6 bases). This CDR3 contains 14 residues. Between the trimmed V and J ends, which lost 1 base and 3 bases, there was a span of 9 bases. CDR1 MGHDK and CDR2 SYGVNS come from the germline V gene. The CDR3 DNA reads as TGTGCCAGCAGTGAATTAGGGGGGTACACTGAAGCTTTCTTT. Its translation: CASSELGGYTEAFF.

This sequence joins TRBV19 and TRBJ2-7; the match to TRBD2 covers 7 bases. The V gene's germline CDR1 is LNHDA and CDR2 SQIVND (reference sequence). The CDR3 is 14 amino acids. V was clipped by 7 bases and J by 4 bases; unmatched bases: 10. The CDR3 nucleotides read TGTGCCAGTACCGCTGGGAGGGAACCGTACGAGCAGTACTTC. This encodes CASTAGREPYEQYF.

The chain recombines TRBV28 with TRBJ2-7, with 10 positions matching TRBD1. Germline CDR1 reads MDHEN; CDR2 reads SYDVKM. With V trimmed by 4 bases and J by 2 bases, 5 bases remained unmatched. There are 15 residues in the CDR3. The CDR3 protein is CASSSGGQGTYEQYF. The DNA for the CDR3 is TGTGCCAGCAGTTCGGGGGGACAGGGGACCTACGAGCAGTACTTC.

V is TRBV28 and J is TRBJ1-1; TRBD1 agrees at 7 bases. The junction had 4 bases not matched to a gene; V was cut back by 4 bases and J by 11 bases. The germline V gene encodes CDR1 MDHEN and CDR2 SYDVKM. There are 11 residues in the CDR3. The CDR3 region has the DNA TGTGCCAGCAGTTATAGGGGGCAGGCTTTCTTT. Translating gives CASSYRGQAFF.

The gene calls are TRBV27 and TRBJ2-7; TRBD1 aligns across 11 bases. V was pared by 4 bases and J by 7 bases, with 6 bases of the junction left unmatched. Germline values: CDR1 MNHEY, CDR2 SMNVEV (reference sequence). This CDR3 comprises 14 residues. CDR3 coding DNA: TGTGCCAGCAGTTGGGGACAGGGGGGCGGGGAGCAGTACTTC. This codes for CASSWGQGGGEQYF.

The chain links TRBV7-2 to TRBJ2-3; 8 nucleotides agree with TRBD2. Germline CDR1 reads SGHTA; CDR2 reads FQGNSA. The CDR3 is made up of 15 amino acids. V trimming: 5 bases; J trimming: 4 bases; junction bases outside the gene matches: 8. The DNA for the CDR3 is TGTGCCAGCAGCGCAGCGGGAGTTGGCGCAGATACGCAGTATTTT. It yields the protein CASSAAGVGADTQYF.

This clone was found a few times. The V and J genes are TRBV2 and TRBJ2-7; possibly TRBD1 for D (7 bases). The length of the CDR3 is 14 residues. Germline V lookup: CDR1 SNHLY, CDR2 FYNNEI. V was cut by 6 bases and J by 2 bases, with 14 bases left in between. CDR3 loop: CASRNSGGTYEQYF. The CDR3 DNA follows: TGTGCCAGCAGGAACTCAGGGGGGACCTACGAGCAGTACTTC.

The gene calls are TRBV7-2 and TRBJ2-2; TRBD1 matches 8 bases. Unmatched junction bases numbered 8, after V lost 1 base and J lost 7 bases. The CDR3 extends over 16 amino acids. Germline assignment: CDR1 SGHTA and CDR2 FQGNSA. Here the CDR3 reads CASSLGLQGAGGELFF. The CDR3 bases are TGTGCCAGCAGCTTAGGCCTTCAGGGGGCCGGCGGGGAGCTGTTTTTT. The variable domain in full, with the rest retrieved from reference TRBV7-2 and TRBJ2-2, is GAGVSQSPSNKVTEKGKDVELRCDPISGHTALYWYRQSLGQGLEFLIYFQGNSAPDKSGLPSDRFSAERTGGSVSTLTIQRTQQEDSAVYLCASSLGLQGAGGELFFGEGSRLTVL.

The chain joins TRBV6-5 to TRBJ2-7; D tentatively fits TRBD1 or TRBD2 (5 bases each). V was shortened by 8 bases and J by 3 bases, with 8 bases between the two germline ends. This CDR3 comprises 11 residues. Germline V gives CDR1 MNHEY, CDR2 SVGAGI. CDR3 nucleotides: TGTGCCAGCTGGGGGATCTACGAGCAGTACTTC. This codes for CASWGIYEQYF.

J is TRBJ2-2 and V is TRBV27; D is possibly TRBD2 (5 bases). CDR1 MNHEY and CDR2 SMNVEV come from the germline V gene (reference sequence). The V end was cut by 4 bases, the J end by 7 bases, with 10 bases between. This CDR3 contains 13 residues. CDR3 bases: TGTGCCAGCAGTTCGACTACGGTCGGGGAGCTGTTTTTT. Residues: CASSSTTVGELFF.

The chain recombines TRBV7-8 with TRBJ2-7; 9 bases agree with TRBD1. The CDR3 covers 17 residues. V was clipped by 1 base and J by 4 bases; unmatched bases: 11. Germline assignment: CDR1 SGHVS and CDR2 FQNEAQ. CDR3 sequence reads: CASSLGIPGTGLYEQYF. The CDR3 region has the DNA TGTGCCAGCAGCTTAGGTATCCCCGGGACAGGGTTGTACGAGCAGTACTTC.

V gene TRBV7-3 combines with J gene TRBJ2-5; possibly TRBD1 or TRBD2 for D (5 bases each). Germline lookup yields CDR1 SGHTA and CDR2 FQGTGA. The CDR3 is 17 residues long. The V gene lost 5 bases and the J gene lost 5 bases, with 24 bases spanning the gap. The CDR3 DNA reads as TGTGCCAGCAGCCGACTCGGGGCAGGCGCCCGGATGGAGACCCAGTACTTC. Translating it yields CASSRLGAGARMETQYF.

The V call is TRBV28, the J call TRBJ1-2; TRBD1 matches at 7 bases. Trimming removed 2 bases from V and 3 bases from J; junction bases left unmatched: 6. There are 15 residues in the CDR3. Per the germline V gene, CDR1 is MDHEN and CDR2 is SYDVKM. The CDR3 bases are TGTGCCAGCAGTTTAAAAGGGGGCAAATACTATGGCTACACCTTC. Amino acids: CASSLKGGKYYGYTF.

This clone appeared a single time. This chain links TRBV7-2 with TRBJ1-4, with D unclear. This CDR3 is built from 13 residues. Germline values: CDR1 SGHTA, CDR2 FQGNSA. Trimming cost V 3 bases and J 6 bases, with 8 bases left between them. Here the CDR3 DNA reads TGTGCCAGCAGCTTGGAACGGGATGAAAAACTGTTTTTT. Protein product: CASSLERDEKLFF.

This sequence joins TRBV6-6 and TRBJ2-7; TRBD2 might be the D (6 bases). The CDR3 is made up of 15 amino acids. Germline V gene data show CDR1 as MNHNY and CDR2 as SVGAGI (reference sequence). V lost 6 bases to trimming and J lost 5 bases, with 20 bases between them. The CDR3 loop is CASSYGGSFLDEQYF. The CDR3 DNA reads as TGTGCCAGCAGCTATGGGGGGAGTTTTTTAGACGAGCAGTACTTC.

The chain recombines TRBV5-6 with TRBJ2-3, with a weak D call TRBD1 (6 bases). Trimming removed 5 bases at V and 6 bases at J, with 10 bases between. CDR1 is SGHDT, CDR2 YYEEEE, per germline. This CDR3 region has 12 residues. The CDR3 bases are TGTGCCAGCAGGGGGGCCGGCGATACGCAGTATTTT. Amino acids: CASRGAGDTQYF.

CDR3 in amino acids: CASSVKRQGGAFF. DNA for the CDR3: TGTGCCAGCAGCGTAAAACGACAGGGTGGGGCTTTCTTT. This chain connects TRBV11-1 to TRBJ1-1; 7 nucleotides match TRBD1. V was clipped by 5 bases and J by 11 bases; unmatched bases: 11. CDR1 and CDR2 (germline): SGHAT, FQDESV (reference sequence). This CDR3 has 13 amino acids.

The chain recombines TRBV20-1 with TRBJ2-1; no clear D. The V and J ends lost 5 bases and 5 bases respectively, with 7 bases between them. This CDR3 region has 11 residues. CDR1 and CDR2 from the germline V gene are DFQATT and SNEGSKA (reference sequence). The CDR3 sequence is CSALRNNEQFF. The CDR3, as DNA: TGCAGTGCTCTCAGAAACAATGAGCAGTTCTTC.

This clone was observed a few times. V and J are TRBV30 and TRBJ2-7; no definite D call. This CDR3 region has 11 residues. The V gene's germline CDR1 is GTSNPN and CDR2 SVGIG (reference sequence). The V gene lost 1 base and the J gene lost 5 bases, with 6 bases spanning the gap. The CDR3 DNA follows: TGTGCCTGGAGTGCCGTTCACGAGCAGTACTTC. It translates to CAWSAVHEQYF.

The chain uses TRBV13 and TRBJ1-4; the match to TRBD1 covers 8 bases. Germline lookup yields CDR1 PRHDT and CDR2 FYEKMQ (reference sequence). The V gene end was trimmed by 5 bases and the J gene end by 7 bases; junction bases not matched to a gene: 6. CDR3 length: 14 residues. CDR3 DNA sequence: TGTGCCAGCAGCCTCAGGGGGCTGGTTGAAAAACTGTTTTTT. Amino acid sequence: CASSLRGLVEKLFF.